The 5 T cell receptor beta chains presented below share a single source sample, sequenced in a study of T-cell memory formation after mild COVID-19. TCRdb reprocessed the 5' RACE reads with MiXCR, giving one entry per CDR3 protein. The repertoire has approximately 300,000 distinct CDR3 sequences, approximately 15% of them found once; the top ten carry 22%. Input material: PBMCs or a T cell subset sorted from them (not recorded which). These receptor sequences come from a man younger than 35 who had mild COVID-19 (a few samples of this study predate the infection). Cell type and time point are not known.

This clonotype was seen only a few times. The V and J genes are TRBV28 and TRBJ2-5, with a tentative D call TRBD1 (7 bases). Germline assignment: CDR1 MDHEN and CDR2 SYDVKM. V was shortened by 10 bases and J by 4 bases, with 16 bases between the two germline ends. This CDR3 region has 13 residues. The CDR3 nucleotides are TGTGCCACCGAGATCCAGGGGGGAGAGACCCAGTACTTC. As protein: CATEIQGGETQYF.

The chain uses TRBV5-1 and TRBJ2-7; D not resolved. CDR3 size: 14 residues. From germline, CDR1 is SGHRS and CDR2 YFSETQ. The V gene lost 0 bases and the J gene lost 1 base, with 8 bases spanning the gap. The CDR3 here is CASSLAVTSYEQYF. CDR3 sequence (DNA): TGCGCCAGCAGCTTGGCCGTCACTTCCTACGAGCAGTACTTC.

The V gene is TRBV20-1, the J gene TRBJ1-5, with D perhaps matching TRBD1 (5 bases). CDR3 length: 16 residues. Germline CDR1 reads DFQATT; CDR2 reads SNEGSKA (reference sequence). Trimming took 3 bases from V and 2 from J, leaving 17 bases between them. For the CDR3, the DNA is TGCAGTGCTAGGGGGCAGATCCAATGGGGCAATCAGCCCCAGCATTTT. It yields the protein CSARGQIQWGNQPQHF.

This clonotype showed up just a few times. The CDR3 DNA reads as TGCGCCAGCAGCCAAGATATACAGTTAGCCAAAAACATTCAGTACTTC. Residues: CASSQDIQLAKNIQYF. The V call is TRBV4-1, the J call TRBJ2-4, with D unresolved. CDR1 is MGHRA, CDR2 YSYEKL, per germline. The CDR3 is 16 residues long. Trimming removed 0 bases from V and 0 bases from J, with 9 bases in between.

There are a few counts of this clonotype. The V call is TRBV24-1, the J call TRBJ2-7; a weak D match, TRBD1 (6 bases). The length of the CDR3 is 13 residues. Germline V gene lookup returns CDR1 KGHDR and CDR2 SFDVKD. Trimming shortened V by 7 bases and J by 1 base, and 10 bases separated the two germline ends. The CDR3 sequence: CATSDRFSYEQYV. CDR3 bases: TGTGCCACCAGCGACAGGTTTTCCTACGAGCAGTACGTC.